This T cell receptor beta chain was found in a study of PD-1 blockade in mismatch repair-deficient tumors. Across the whole study: Patients had approximately 11 mismatch repair-deficient cancer types and were previously treated and progressing. Whole-study results and caveats: Rapid post-treatment expansion, then contraction, generally preceding radiologic response, marked tumor-resident clones.

On this clone itself: Its antigen is unidentified.

Unmatched junction bases numbered 13, after V lost 5 bases and J lost 5 bases. The length of the CDR3 is 16 residues. CDR1 MNHEY and CDR2 SMNVEV come from the germline V gene (reference sequence). PCR or immunohistochemistry showed mismatch repair deficiency in every enrolled patient. Only in-frame clones appear in the TCRdb table, and some are missing; sequencing was by immunoSEQ multiplex PCR. The sample holds 90,000 to 130,000 clones, about three quarters seen once. This clonotype originated in an adult with mismatch repair-deficient cancer. Specimen: peripheral blood, collected 60 weeks after starting pembrolizumab. This chain joins TRBV27 and TRBJ1-2; 8 positions match TRBD1. This CDR3 reads CASSIGQGGGIYGYTF. In DNA form, the CDR3 reads TGTGCCAGCAGTATTGGACAGGGCGGAGGGATTTATGGCTACACCTTC.